This T cell receptor beta chain was documented in a study of PD-1 blockade in classical Hodgkin lymphoma. The wider study: It was nivolumab at 3 mg/kg, given intravenously every 2 weeks, that patients received. Findings and limits, study-wide: Newly diagnosed patients and complete responders had comparable diversity at baseline. Individuals initiating nivolumab under 1 year after ASCT were excluded. Baseline TCR diversity was reportedly lower in newly diagnosed patients than in healthy donors. It was reported as lower still in relapsed/refractory patients.

Libraries were prepared by immunoSEQ multiplex PCR; TCRdb keeps only in-frame clonotypes and omits some of them. In the table there are around 150,000 clones, about four fifths of which are singletons. This clone came up a few times. Its antigen is unknown. After autologous stem cell transplantation all patients relapsed, and prior brentuximab vedotin exposure differed between cohorts. CDR1 is MNHEY, CDR2 SVGAGI, per germline. This CDR3 is built from 14 residues. Trimming removed 7 bases from V and 4 bases from J; junction bases left unmatched: 3. The TCR originated in a human donor with classical Hodgkin lymphoma. The chain uses TRBV6-5 and TRBJ2-5, with 13 bases fitting TRBD2. The source material was peripheral blood mononuclear cells (PBMCs), sampled before the second cycle of nivolumab. The CDR3 protein is CASIRLAGGETQYF. DNA for the CDR3: TGTGCCAGCATCCGACTAGCGGGAGGAGAGACCCAGTACTTC.